Below are 14 T cell receptor beta chains sequenced from a single sample in a study of neurological immune-mediated disorders. MiXCR, applied by TCRdb to the 5' RACE reads, yields one record per CDR3 protein. The table has some 79,000 distinct CDR3 sequences, 13% to 15% seen once. Source material: PBMCs. These TCRs come from a woman aged 45-59 years in good health.

Ten or more counts support this clonotype. The chain carries TRBV28 and TRBJ2-1; the D call may be TRBD1 or TRBD2 (5 bases each). The length of the CDR3 is 16 residues. Germline loops: CDR1 MDHEN, CDR2 SYDVKM. Trimming cost V 6 bases and J 2 bases, with 17 bases left between them. The CDR3 reads CASREGTNQAYNEQFF. The CDR3, as DNA: TGTGCCAGCAGGGAAGGGACCAATCAAGCCTACAATGAGCAGTTCTTC. Looking up the rest from reference TRBV28 and TRBJ2-1 gives the full variable domain: DVKVTQSSRYLVKRTGEKVFLECVQDMDHENMFWYRQDPGLGLRLIYFSYDVKMKEKGDIPEGYSVSREKKERFSLILESASTNQTSMYLCASREGTNQAYNEQFFGPGTRLTVL.

This clonotype has only one observation. A much larger clonotype is one base distant, so this may be a read error. The V gene is TRBV10-3, the J gene TRBJ2-5, with D maybe TRBD1 (6 bases). Germline CDR1 and CDR2: ENHRY and SYGVKD. Trimming removed 6 bases from V and 0 bases from J, with 14 bases in between. This CDR3 spans 15 amino acids. CDR3 in amino acids: CAISASQGHQETQYF. The DNA of the CDR3 is TGTGCCATCAGCGCTTCACAGGGACACCAAGAGACCCAGTACTTC.

In regard to this clonotype: One end of the junction varies from germline; a read error may be responsible. The chain recombines TRBV18 with TRBJ2-1; D is uncertain. The germline V gene encodes CDR1 KGHSH and CDR2 LQKENI. This CDR3 region has 12 residues. The CDR3: CANSLDTNEQFF. In DNA form, the CDR3 reads TGTGCCAACTCATTAGACACCAATGAGCAGTTCTTC.

This clonotype has a count of ten or more. J is TRBJ1-5 and V is TRBV28; D might be TRBD1 (6 bases). Trimming took 6 bases from V and 7 from J, leaving 22 bases between them. The length of the CDR3 is 16 residues. Looked up from germline, CDR1 is MDHEN and CDR2 is SYDVKM. Here the CDR3 reads CASSPPGNRVNQPQHF. In nucleotides, the CDR3 is TGTGCCAGCAGCCCTCCCGGAAACAGGGTTAACCAGCCCCAGCATTTT.

As to this clonotype: Being one base from a much bigger clone, this may be a read error. The rearrangement uses TRBV5-6 and TRBJ1-5; tentatively, D is TRBD1 (5 bases). Germline lookup yields CDR1 SGHDT and CDR2 YYEEEE. This CDR3 has 15 residues. The CDR3, as DNA: TGTTCCAGCAGCTTCGGGGGAGGATTCAATCAGCCCCAGCATTTT. It codes for CSSSFGGGFNQPQHF.

Of note for this clonotype: A much larger clone lies a single base off, so this may be a read error. The V call is TRBV28, the J call TRBJ2-7; 9 positions agree with TRBD1. Germline CDR1 MDHEN, CDR2 SYDVKM. This CDR3 has 14 residues. CDR3 sequence (DNA): TGTGCCAGCGCCTCGGGGACAGGGTACTACGAGAAGTACTTC. Its translation is CASASGTGYYEKYF.

This clonotype was seen repeatedly, ten times or more. V gene TRBV20-1 combines with J gene TRBJ1-1; D not certain. Trimming stripped 0 bases from V and 4 bases from J, with 12 bases between. Germline CDR1 DFQATT, CDR2 SNEGSKA (reference sequence). This CDR3 contains 14 residues. The CDR3 loop reads CSARDRQEGTEAFF. The CDR3 coding sequence is TGCAGTGCTAGAGATCGCCAGGAAGGCACTGAAGCTTTCTTT.

This clonotype came up many times. The chain has TRBV20-1 and TRBJ2-7, with 10 bases aligning to TRBD1. CDR1 is DFQATT, CDR2 SNEGSKA, per germline (reference sequence). CDR3 length: 14 amino acids. V gave up 6 bases and J gave up 0 bases; unmatched junction bases: 5. The CDR3 DNA reads as TGCAGTGCGGGGAGACAGGGGGCCTCCTACGAGCAGTACTTC. Amino acid sequence: CSAGRQGASYEQYF.

This clonotype has at least ten counts. The chain joins TRBV15 to TRBJ2-7; 9 nucleotides align to TRBD1. Germline V gene lookup returns CDR1 LNHNV and CDR2 YYDKDF (reference sequence). J was trimmed by 3 bases and V by 4 bases; bases with no gene match: 4. The CDR3 extends over 14 amino acids. This CDR3 reads CATSIRTGVYEQYF. The CDR3 nucleotides are TGTGCCACCAGCATACGGACAGGGGTCTACGAGCAGTACTTC.

This clonotype was counted ten times or more. The V and J genes are TRBV7-9 and TRBJ2-1; 11 nucleotides match TRBD2. The CDR3 runs to 16 residues. Losses at the gene ends were 5 bases for V and 6 bases for J; bases not matched to a gene: 9. Germline V gene data show CDR1 as SEHNR and CDR2 as FQNEAQ (reference sequence). The CDR3 here is CASSPDSGRVLNEQFF. CDR3 nucleotides: TGTGCCAGCAGCCCGGATAGCGGGAGGGTTCTCAATGAGCAGTTCTTC.

In its sample, this clonotype was seen many times. The rearrangement uses TRBV5-1 and TRBJ2-2, with D perhaps matching TRBD1 (5 bases). Germline CDR1 and CDR2: SGHRS and YFSETQ. The CDR3 extends over 14 amino acids. The V and J ends lost 4 bases and 3 bases respectively, with 10 bases between them. The CDR3 sequence is CASSIDSYTGELFF. CDR3 sequence (DNA): TGCGCCAGCAGCATAGACAGTTACACCGGGGAGCTGTTTTTT. Combining the CDR3 with reference TRBV5-1 and TRBJ2-2 gives the whole variable domain KAGVTQTPRYLIKTRGQQVTLSCSPISGHRSVSWYQQTPGQGLQFLFEYFSETQRNKGNFPGRFSGRQFSNSRSEMNVSTLELGDSALYLCASSIDSYTGELFFGEGSRLTVL.

This rearrangement joins TRBV12-3 or TRBV12-4 to TRBJ2-1, with 8 bases identical to TRBD2. V was clipped by 4 bases and J by 7 bases; unmatched bases: 21. This CDR3 region has 19 residues. Written as DNA, the CDR3 is TGTGCCAGCAGTTGGAGGAGAGGGCTAGCGGGCGGGAATGGGAATGAGCAGTTCTTC. This codes for CASSWRRGLAGGNGNEQFF.

This clonotype has a count of ten or more. J is TRBJ2-7 and V is TRBV5-1, with D possibly being TRBD1 or TRBD2 (6 bases each). Germline CDR1 is SGHRS and CDR2 is YFSETQ. V was trimmed by 0 bases and J by 4 bases, leaving 11 bases between them. CDR3 size: 14 residues. This CDR3 reads CASSLEGGMYEQYF. Here the CDR3 DNA reads TGCGCCAGCAGCTTGGAAGGGGGGATGTACGAGCAGTACTTC.

This clonotype was seen at least ten times. The V call is TRBV20-1, the J call TRBJ2-2; D gene uncertain. The CDR3 spans 16 residues. Germline CDR1 is DFQATT and CDR2 is SNEGSKA (reference sequence). Trimming took off 0 bases at V and 1 base at J, with 12 bases between the two ends. CDR3 nucleotide sequence: TGCAGTGCTAGAGATCGTAAGCGCCGGAACACCGGGGAGCTGTTTTTT. Translation: CSARDRKRRNTGELFF.